The sequence of this T cell receptor (beta chain) was determined in a study of T cells after yellow fever vaccination. TCRdb used MiXCR to reprocess the 5' RACE reads, holding one entry per CDR3 protein. This table holds 200,000 to 300,000 distinct CDR3 sequences, less than 7.5% found once. The table lists this clonotype with many counts. CDR3 size: 13 residues. The germline V gene encodes CDR1 SGHRS and CDR2 YFSETQ. Trimming shortened V by 1 base and J by 7 bases, and 12 bases separated the two germline ends. The source is a man aged 25 to 40 who received the YFV17D yellow fever vaccine. The chain is built from TRBV5-1 and TRBJ2-7; possibly TRBD2 for D (6 bases). The sequencing here drew on CD4+ T cells sorted from PBMCs, taken on the day of the yellow fever booster vaccination. The CDR3 sequence: CASSLRRDEEQYF. The CDR3 DNA is TGCGCCAGCAGCTTGAGGCGGGACGAGGAGCAGTACTTC.